The 12 T cell receptor beta chains listed next were all sequenced from one sample in a study of cytomegalovirus exposure and HLA in healthy donors. PCR employed 60 Vbeta and 13 Jbeta primers. The assay was immunoSEQ multiplex PCR, and TCRdb's table has in-frame clones only and misses some. The sample consists of fewer than 200,000 clones, 70% to 80% of them appearing once. The source material was PBMCs. The origin of the receptors is a female donor in good health and CMV-seronegative.

The CDR3 DNA is TGTGCCAGCTCACCGGCGGCAGGGAACACGCTGGGAAAACTGTTTTTT. This encodes CASSPAAGNTLGKLFF. The rearrangement joins TRBV18 to TRBJ1-4, with TRBD1 as a possible D gene (5 bases). The germline V gene has CDR1 KGHSH and CDR2 LQKENI. Trimming pared 3 bases from V and 10 bases from J, leaving 21 bases between. The CDR3 has 16 amino acids. The whole variable domain, filled in from reference TRBV18 and TRBJ1-4, reads NAGVMQNPRHLVRRRGQEARLRCSPMKGHSHVYWYRQLPEEGLKFMVYLQKENIIDESGMPKERFSAEFPKEGPSILRIQQVVRGDSAAYFCASSPAAGNTLGKLFFGSGTQLSVL.

The chain links TRBV15 to TRBJ1-1, with 9 bases that match TRBD1. The junction had 11 bases not matched to a gene; V was cut back by 4 bases and J by 5 bases. The CDR3 contains 16 residues. CDR1 and CDR2 from the germline V gene are LNHNV and YYDKDF (reference sequence). CDR3 loop: CATSKSVGQGRTEAFF. CDR3 DNA: TGTGCCACCAGCAAGTCAGTTGGACAGGGGAGGACTGAAGCTTTCTTT.

This clone has a single count. The V gene is TRBV10-3, the J gene TRBJ2-1; 10 nucleotides line up with TRBD1. This CDR3 has 16 residues. The J segment lost 4 bases and the V segment lost 2 bases, leaving 5 bases of the junction unmatched. In germline, CDR1 is ENHRY, CDR2 SYGVKD. The CDR3 DNA reads as TGTGCCATCAGTGAGCCAGGACAGGGGGTATACAATGAGCAGTTCTTC. Translation: CAISEPGQGVYNEQFF.

This clone was detected only a few times. The J gene is TRBJ1-4, the V gene TRBV2; unclear D gene. The V and J ends lost 6 bases and 7 bases respectively, with 12 bases between them. This CDR3 region has 13 residues. Germline V gene data show CDR1 as SNHLY and CDR2 as FYNNEI. Here the CDR3 DNA reads TGTGCCAGCAGGACTCCTCGGGTTGAAAAACTGTTTTTT. Protein product: CASRTPRVEKLFF. Using reference TRBV2 and TRBJ1-4 for the parts outside the CDR3, the full variable domain is EPEVTQTPSHQVTQMGQEVILRCVPISNHLYFYWYRQILGQKVEFLVSFYNNEISEKSEIFDDQFSVERPDGSNFTLKIRSTKLEDSAMYFCASRTPRVEKLFFGSGTQLSVL.

The rearrangement joins TRBV7-2 to TRBJ2-3; D is perhaps TRBD2 (6 bases). The CDR3 runs 13 residues. Germline CDR1 reads SGHTA; CDR2 reads FQGNSA. Deletions cut 5 bases from V and 5 bases from J, with 11 bases between. Here the CDR3 reads CASSQRGIDTQYF. As DNA, the CDR3 is TGTGCCAGCAGCCAGCGCGGGATAGATACGCAGTATTTT. The complete variable domain, with remaining parts taken from reference TRBV7-2 and TRBJ2-3, reads GAGVSQSPSNKVTEKGKDVELRCDPISGHTALYWYRQSLGQGLEFLIYFQGNSAPDKSGLPSDRFSAERTGGSVSTLTIQRTQQEDSAVYLCASSQRGIDTQYFGPGTRLTVL.

This clone has just a few counts. The rearrangement uses TRBV28 and TRBJ2-3, with 9 bases aligning to TRBD2. The germline CDR1 and CDR2 sequences are MDHEN and SYDVKM. Unmatched junction bases numbered 15, after V lost 4 bases and J lost 4 bases. CDR3 size: 18 residues. The CDR3 reads CASSSRGGGRTFADTQYF. DNA of the CDR3: TGTGCCAGCAGTTCCCGCGGGGGGGGACGGACATTCGCAGATACGCAGTATTTT.

Turning to this clone: At one of its ends the junction is not consistent with the germline gene, which may arise from a read error. The chain is built from TRBV30 and TRBJ2-4; 8 nucleotides align to TRBD2. Per the germline V gene, CDR1 is GTSNPN and CDR2 is SVGIG (reference sequence). The CDR3 contains 17 residues. CDR3: CAWSRAGGTLAKNSQYF. CDR3 coding DNA: TGTGCCTGGAGCAGGGCGGGAGGAACCCTAGCCAAAAACAGTCAGTACTTC.

The rearrangement uses TRBV5-4 and TRBJ2-1; D is possibly TRBD1 (6 bases). The CDR3 has 15 amino acids. Trimming stripped 4 bases from V and 2 bases from J, with 13 bases between. Germline V CDR1 and CDR2: SGHNT, YYREEE (reference sequence). The CDR3 sequence: CASSPDSVPYNEQFF. CDR3 nucleotide sequence: TGTGCCAGCAGCCCGGACAGCGTTCCCTACAATGAGCAGTTCTTC.

The chain uses TRBV6-6 and TRBJ1-6, with TRBD1 identical over 9 bases. This CDR3 region has 13 residues. Trimming took 9 bases from V and 8 from J; bases not matched to a gene: 5. Germline V gene data show CDR1 as MNHNY and CDR2 as SVGAGI (reference sequence). Here the CDR3 DNA reads TGTGCCAGTCGGGACAGGGACCATTCACCCCTCCACTTT. Amino acid sequence: CASRDRDHSPLHF.

V gene TRBV21-1 combines with J gene TRBJ2-7; the table's D call of TRBD2 was not tested on the DNA. TRBV21-1 is shown as a pseudogene. The CDR3 spans 15 residues. The CDR3 bases are TGTGCCAGCAGCAAAGTCGGGACTAGCGGGGTGGAGCAGTACTTC. As protein: CASSKVGTSGVEQYF.

This clone appeared a few times. This chain connects TRBV7-2 to TRBJ2-1, with TRBD2 identical over 9 bases. Unmatched junction bases numbered 5, after V lost 1 base and J lost 7 bases. This CDR3 contains 15 residues. Looked up from germline, CDR1 is SGHTA and CDR2 is FQGNSA. Here the CDR3 reads CASSLVAGVGNEQFF. As DNA, the CDR3 is TGTGCCAGCAGCTTAGTAGCGGGAGTAGGAAATGAGCAGTTCTTC.

The chain uses TRBV19 and TRBJ1-4; TRBD1 matches 8 bases. The length of the CDR3 is 15 residues. The V gene's germline CDR1 is LNHDA and CDR2 SQIVND (reference sequence). J gave up 3 bases and V 1 base, and 1 base lay outside the gene matches. The CDR3 here is CASSIAGQANEKLFF. CDR3 coding DNA: TGTGCCAGTAGTATAGCGGGACAGGCTAATGAAAAACTGTTTTTT.